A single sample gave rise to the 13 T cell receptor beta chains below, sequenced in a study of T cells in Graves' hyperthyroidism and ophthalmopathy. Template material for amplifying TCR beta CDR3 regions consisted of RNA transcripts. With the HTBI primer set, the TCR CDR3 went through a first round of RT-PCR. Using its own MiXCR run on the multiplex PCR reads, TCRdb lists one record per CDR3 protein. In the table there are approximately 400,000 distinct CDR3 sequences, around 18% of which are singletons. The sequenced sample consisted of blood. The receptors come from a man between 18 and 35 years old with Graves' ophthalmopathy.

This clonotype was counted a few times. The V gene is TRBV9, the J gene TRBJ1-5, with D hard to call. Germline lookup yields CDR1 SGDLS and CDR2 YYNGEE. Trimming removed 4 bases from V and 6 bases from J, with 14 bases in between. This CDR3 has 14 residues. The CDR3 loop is CASSPDLTGQPQHF. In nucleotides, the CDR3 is TGTGCCAGCAGCCCTGACTTGACCGGTCAGCCCCAGCATTTT.

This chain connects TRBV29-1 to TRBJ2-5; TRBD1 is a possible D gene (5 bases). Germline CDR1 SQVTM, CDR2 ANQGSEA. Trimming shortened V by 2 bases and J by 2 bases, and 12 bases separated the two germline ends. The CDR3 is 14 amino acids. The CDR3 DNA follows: TGCAGCGTTGAAAGGTACAGGTCTCAAGAGACCCAGTACTTC. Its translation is CSVERYRSQETQYF.

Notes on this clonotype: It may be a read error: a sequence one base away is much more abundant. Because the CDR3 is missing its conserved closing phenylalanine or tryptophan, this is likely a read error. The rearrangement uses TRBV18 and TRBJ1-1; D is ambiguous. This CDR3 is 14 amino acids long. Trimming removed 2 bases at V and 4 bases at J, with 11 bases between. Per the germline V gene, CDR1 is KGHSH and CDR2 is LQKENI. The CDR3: CASSPFPGTTEAFL. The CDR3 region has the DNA TGTGCCAGCTCACCATTTCCAGGAACCACTGAAGCTTTCCTT.

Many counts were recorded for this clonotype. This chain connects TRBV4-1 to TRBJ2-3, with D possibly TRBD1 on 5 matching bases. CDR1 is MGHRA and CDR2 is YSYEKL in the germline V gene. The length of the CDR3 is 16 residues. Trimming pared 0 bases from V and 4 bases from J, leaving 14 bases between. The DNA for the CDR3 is TGCGCCAGCAGCCAAGAGGCGGCAGGGCCTGCAGATACGCAGTATTTT. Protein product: CASSQEAAGPADTQYF.

CDR3 amino acids: CASSQQQGSNSPLHF. For the CDR3, the DNA is TGTGCCAGCAGCCAACAACAGGGAAGTAATTCACCCCTCCACTTT. The chain carries TRBV14 and TRBJ1-6, with D perhaps matching TRBD1 (6 bases). The germline CDR1 and CDR2 sequences are SGHDN and FVKESK. V lost 2 bases and J 6 bases, leaving 11 bases between the germline ends. CDR3 length: 15 residues.

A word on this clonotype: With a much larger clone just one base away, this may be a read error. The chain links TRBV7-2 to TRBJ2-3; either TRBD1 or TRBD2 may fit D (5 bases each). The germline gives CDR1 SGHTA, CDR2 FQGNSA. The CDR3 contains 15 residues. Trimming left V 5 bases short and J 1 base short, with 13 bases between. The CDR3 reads CASSLRGSRTDTQYF. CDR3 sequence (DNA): TGTGCCAGCAGCCTCCGGGGCAGCCGCACAGATACGCAGTATTTT.

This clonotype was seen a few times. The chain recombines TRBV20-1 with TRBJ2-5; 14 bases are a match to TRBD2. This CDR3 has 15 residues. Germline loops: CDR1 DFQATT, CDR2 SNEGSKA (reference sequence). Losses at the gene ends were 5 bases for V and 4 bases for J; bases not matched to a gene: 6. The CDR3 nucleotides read TGCAGTGCTCGCGGGACTAGCGGGGGACCAGAGACCCAGTACTTC. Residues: CSARGTSGGPETQYF.

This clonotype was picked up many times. The DNA for the CDR3 is TGTGCCAGCGGAAAGGACTATGGCTACACCTTC. Amino acid sequence: CASGKDYGYTF. The chain links TRBV13 to TRBJ1-2; D remains unclear. V was pared by 8 bases and J by 3 bases, with 7 bases between. Germline V gene sequence: CDR1 PRHDT, CDR2 FYEKMQ (reference sequence). The CDR3 extends over 11 amino acids.

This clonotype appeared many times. The CDR3, as DNA: TGTGCCAGCAGTGTCGACAGGGCCCGCACAGATACGCAGTATTTT. Its protein product is CASSVDRARTDTQYF. The V and J genes are TRBV27 and TRBJ2-3, with TRBD1 identical over 7 bases. V shed 5 bases and J 1 base; nucleotides not matched to a gene: 6. CDR3 length: 15 residues. Germline lookup yields CDR1 MNHEY and CDR2 SMNVEV (reference sequence).

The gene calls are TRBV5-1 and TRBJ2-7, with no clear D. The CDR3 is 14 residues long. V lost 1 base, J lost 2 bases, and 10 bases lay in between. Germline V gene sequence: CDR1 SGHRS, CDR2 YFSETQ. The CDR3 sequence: CASSLNIDPYEQYF. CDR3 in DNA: TGCGCCAGCAGCTTGAATATAGACCCCTACGAGCAGTACTTC.

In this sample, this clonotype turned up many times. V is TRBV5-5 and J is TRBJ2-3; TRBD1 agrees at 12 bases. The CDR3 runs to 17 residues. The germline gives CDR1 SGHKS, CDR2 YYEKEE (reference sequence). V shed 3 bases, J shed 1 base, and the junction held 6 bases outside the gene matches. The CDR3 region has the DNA TGTGCCAGCAGCTCCGGGACAGGGGGCCGAGGCACAGATACGCAGTATTTT. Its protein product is CASSSGTGGRGTDTQYF.

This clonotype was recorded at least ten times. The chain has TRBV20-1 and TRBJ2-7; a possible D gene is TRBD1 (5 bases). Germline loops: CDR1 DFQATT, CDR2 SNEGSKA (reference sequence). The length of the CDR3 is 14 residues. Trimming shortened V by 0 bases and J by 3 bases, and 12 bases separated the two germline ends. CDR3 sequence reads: CSARDEQAHYEQYF. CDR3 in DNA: TGCAGTGCTAGAGATGAACAGGCCCACTACGAGCAGTACTTC.

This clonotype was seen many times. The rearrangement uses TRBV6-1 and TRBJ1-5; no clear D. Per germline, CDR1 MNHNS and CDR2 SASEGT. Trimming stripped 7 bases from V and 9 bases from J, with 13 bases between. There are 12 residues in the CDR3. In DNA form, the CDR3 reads TGTGCCAGCATCCTTGATTCTGGGCCCCAGCATTTT. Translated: CASILDSGPQHF.